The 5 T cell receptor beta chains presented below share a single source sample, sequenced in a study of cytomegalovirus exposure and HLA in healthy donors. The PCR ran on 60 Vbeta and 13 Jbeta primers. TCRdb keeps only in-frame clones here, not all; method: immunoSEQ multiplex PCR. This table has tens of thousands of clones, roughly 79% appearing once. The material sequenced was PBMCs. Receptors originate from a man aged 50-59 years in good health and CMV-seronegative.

In DNA, the CDR3 is TGTGCCATCAGTGTTACTCGGGACAGGGAAGGGTATGAGCAGTTCTTC. Translated: CAISVTRDREGYEQFF. The V and J genes are TRBV10-3 and TRBJ2-1, with 9 bases identical to TRBD1. The V gene's germline CDR1 is ENHRY and CDR2 SYGVKD. This CDR3 comprises 16 residues. J lost 8 bases, V lost 4 bases, and 12 bases had no gene match.

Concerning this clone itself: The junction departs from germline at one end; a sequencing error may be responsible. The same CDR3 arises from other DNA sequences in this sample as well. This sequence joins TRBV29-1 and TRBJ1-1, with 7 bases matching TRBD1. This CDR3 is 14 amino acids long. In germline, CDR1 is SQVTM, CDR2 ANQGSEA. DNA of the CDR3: TGCAGCGCCTGGGACAGATCCCGGGGCACTGAAGCCTTCTTT. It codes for CSAWDRSRGTEAFF. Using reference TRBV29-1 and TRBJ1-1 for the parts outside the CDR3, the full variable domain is SAVISQKPSRDICQRGTSLTIQCQVDSQVTMMFWYRQQPGQSLTLIATANQGSEATYESGFVIDKFPISRPNLTFSTLTVSNMSPEDSSIYLCSAWDRSRGTEAFFGQGTRLTVV.

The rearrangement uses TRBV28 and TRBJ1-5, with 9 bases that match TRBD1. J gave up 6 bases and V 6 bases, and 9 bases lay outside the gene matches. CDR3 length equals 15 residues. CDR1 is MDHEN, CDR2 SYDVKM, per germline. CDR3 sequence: CASRNRDRDVQPQHF. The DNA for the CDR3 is TGTGCCAGCAGGAACCGGGACAGGGATGTTCAGCCCCAGCATTTT.

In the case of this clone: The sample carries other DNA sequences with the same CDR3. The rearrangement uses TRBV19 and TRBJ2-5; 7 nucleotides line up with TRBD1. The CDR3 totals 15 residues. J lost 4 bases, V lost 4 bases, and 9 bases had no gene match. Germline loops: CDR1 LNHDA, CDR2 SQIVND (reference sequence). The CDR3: CASSKGALGGETQYF. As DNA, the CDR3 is TGTGCCAGTAGTAAGGGGGCTCTAGGAGGAGAGACCCAGTACTTC.

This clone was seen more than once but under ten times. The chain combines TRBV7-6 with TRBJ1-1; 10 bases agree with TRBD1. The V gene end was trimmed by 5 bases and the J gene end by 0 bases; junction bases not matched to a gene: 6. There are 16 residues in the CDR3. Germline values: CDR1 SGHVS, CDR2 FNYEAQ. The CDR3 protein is CASSADRGKMNTEAFF. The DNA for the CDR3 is TGTGCCAGCAGCGCGGACAGGGGGAAGATGAACACTGAAGCTTTCTTT.